Below, 24 T cell receptor beta chains from the same sample are listed, as sequenced in a study of a mutant IDH1 vaccine in newly diagnosed glioma. Indicated time point: week 5, during vaccination. Vaccine doses each comprised 300 ug of mutant IDH1 20-mer peptide, with topical imiquimod. The method was immunoSEQ multiplex PCR; TCRdb's version includes in-frame clones alone and lacks a portion of them. The sample yields around 40,000 clones, roughly 79% seen once. Antigen specificity for these receptors is unknown. The specimen was PBMCs, collected from a glioma patient whose treatment included an IDH1 peptide vaccine. These receptor sequences come from a man aged 45-60 years with glioma.

V gene TRBV2 combines with J gene TRBJ2-3, with TRBD2 as a possible D gene (5 bases). The CDR3 runs to 11 residues. Germline-derived CDR1 and CDR2 are SNHLY and FYNNEI. V was cut by 4 bases and J by 6 bases, with 5 bases left in between. The CDR3 here is CASSGGDTQYF. DNA for the CDR3: TGTGCCAGCAGTGGCGGGGATACGCAGTATTTT.

The chain carries TRBV27 and TRBJ2-2, with 9 bases lining up with TRBD2. J gave up 2 bases and V 7 bases, and 5 bases lay outside the gene matches. CDR1 and CDR2 (germline): MNHEY, SMNVEV (reference sequence). CDR3 length: 15 amino acids. The CDR3 spells CASNDLAGNTGELFF. The CDR3 region has the DNA TGTGCCAGCAACGATCTAGCGGGAAACACCGGGGAGCTGTTTTTT.

This rearrangement joins TRBV7-3 to TRBJ1-1; D possibly corresponds to TRBD1 (6 bases). V was pared by 2 bases and J by 6 bases, with 16 bases between. CDR3 length equals 15 residues. The germline gives CDR1 SGHTA, CDR2 FQGTGA. The CDR3 loop is CASSLVLGGRAEAFF. As DNA, the CDR3 is TGTGCCAGCAGCTTAGTTCTTGGGGGGCGGGCTGAAGCTTTCTTT. The whole variable domain, remainder taken from reference TRBV7-3 and TRBJ1-1, is GAGVSQTPSNKVTEKGKYVELRCDPISGHTALYWYRQSLGQGPEFLIYFQGTGAADDSGLPNDRFFAVRPEGSVSTLKIQRTERGDSAVYLCASSLVLGGRAEAFFGQGTRLTVV.

The V and J genes are TRBV29-1 and TRBJ2-3, with D unclear. Per germline, CDR1 SQVTM and CDR2 ANQGSEA. The CDR3 is 13 residues long. V lost 2 bases and J lost 8, with 14 bases in between. CDR3 sequence: CSVEPSRMGTQYF. CDR3 coding DNA: TGCAGCGTTGAACCCTCCCGGATGGGTACGCAGTATTTT.

The V gene is TRBV5-4, the J gene TRBJ2-7, with D perhaps being TRBD1 or TRBD2 (5 bases each). The CDR3 has 15 amino acids. V was shortened by 3 bases and J by 2 bases, with 15 bases between the two germline ends. The germline V gene encodes CDR1 SGHNT and CDR2 YYREEE (reference sequence). In DNA, the CDR3 is TGTGCCAGCAGCTACCCCGGGACCGCGCCCTACGAGCAGTACTTC. It is translated as CASSYPGTAPYEQYF.

CDR3 region: CASIDERGRTEAFF. The CDR3, as DNA: TGCGCCAGCATCGATGAGAGGGGAAGGACTGAAGCTTTCTTT. The chain has TRBV5-1 and TRBJ1-1, with D possibly TRBD1 on 5 matching bases. The V end was cut by 6 bases, the J end by 5 bases, with 17 bases between. Germline V gene data show CDR1 as SGHRS and CDR2 as YFSETQ. The CDR3 has 14 amino acids.

This clone has only a few counts. The rearrangement links TRBV2 to TRBJ1-2, with unresolved D. V lost 10 bases and J lost 8, with 14 bases in between. The V gene's germline CDR1 is SNHLY and CDR2 FYNNEI. The CDR3 sequence is 11 residues long. The CDR3 region has the DNA TGTGCCACCCCTAGGATTACCGGCTACACCTTC. Amino acids: CATPRITGYTF.

The chain joins TRBV5-1 to TRBJ1-4, with 8 bases lining up with TRBD1. CDR1 and CDR2 from the germline V gene are SGHRS and YFSETQ. Unmatched junction bases numbered 3, after V lost 0 bases and J lost 8 bases. The CDR3 loop spans 14 amino acids. CDR3 in DNA: TGCGCCAGCAGCTTGGCCGGACAGGGCGAAAAACTGTTTTTT. It specifies CASSLAGQGEKLFF.

The chain has TRBV7-9 and TRBJ1-4, with D perhaps TRBD1 (5 bases). Per the germline V gene, CDR1 is SEHNR and CDR2 is FQNEAQ (reference sequence). The CDR3 length is 14 residues. Trimming stripped 2 bases from V and 4 bases from J, with 8 bases between. The CDR3 DNA sequence: TGTGCCAGCAGCTTACGGCAGGGTAATGAAAAACTGTTTTTT. Protein product: CASSLRQGNEKLFF.

The gene calls are TRBV19 and TRBJ2-7; 7 nucleotides align to TRBD2. The CDR3 is 15 amino acids. Unmatched junction bases numbered 3, after V lost 1 base and J lost 0 bases. CDR1 is LNHDA and CDR2 is SQIVND in the germline V gene (reference sequence). The CDR3: CASSIGAGASYEQYF. The CDR3 DNA reads as TGTGCCAGTAGTATAGGCGCGGGAGCCTCCTACGAGCAGTACTTC.

V and J are TRBV7-2 and TRBJ1-1, with D uncertain. This CDR3 comprises 14 residues. Germline V gene data show CDR1 as SGHTA and CDR2 as FQGNSA. Trimming removed 1 base at V and 0 bases at J, with 6 bases between. The CDR3 loop is CASSLVGMNTEAFF. CDR3 DNA sequence: TGTGCCAGCAGCTTAGTTGGTATGAACACTGAAGCTTTCTTT.

V usage is TRBV30 and J usage is TRBJ1-2; D might be TRBD1 (6 bases). This CDR3 is 12 amino acids long. CDR1 and CDR2 from the germline V gene are GTSNPN and SVGIG (reference sequence). Trimming stripped 5 bases from V and 4 bases from J, with 11 bases between. The DNA for the CDR3 is TGTGCCTGGGGGGGGCCACTCTATGGCTACACCTTC. Translated: CAWGGPLYGYTF.

The rearrangement uses TRBV7-2 and TRBJ1-6; no definite D call. Germline V gene sequence: CDR1 SGHTA, CDR2 FQGNSA. The CDR3 runs to 14 residues. The germline V and J ends were trimmed by 5 bases and 6 bases, with 11 bases remaining between them. The CDR3 nucleotides read TGTGCCAGCAGCCTTGGACTCCTTAATTCACCCCTCCACTTT. It specifies CASSLGLLNSPLHF.

The chain employs TRBV7-2 and TRBJ1-3, with 7 bases matching TRBD1. The CDR3 loop spans 13 amino acids. Germline V CDR1 and CDR2: SGHTA, FQGNSA. With 5 bases clipped from V and 9 bases from J, the junction kept 7 bases outside the gene matches. The CDR3 is CASSPGTVGTIYF. The CDR3 coding sequence is TGTGCCAGCAGCCCAGGGACAGTCGGCACCATATATTTT.

The CDR3 DNA follows: TGTGCCTGGAATCGGGGTAAGGGGTATGGCTACACCTTC. It specifies CAWNRGKGYGYTF. This chain links TRBV30 with TRBJ1-2; D might be TRBD1 (5 bases). The CDR3 extends over 13 amino acids. With 4 bases removed from V and 5 bases from J, the gap between germline ends came to 14 bases. From germline, CDR1 is GTSNPN and CDR2 SVGIG (reference sequence).

The genes are TRBV7-8 and TRBJ2-7, with D possibly TRBD1 on 5 matching bases. The ends were cut back, 1 base at V and 6 bases at J, with 7 bases in the middle. The CDR3 has 12 residues. The germline CDR1 and CDR2 sequences are SGHVS and FQNEAQ. Here the CDR3 reads CASSLVQGEQYF. As DNA, the CDR3 is TGTGCCAGCAGCTTAGTCCAGGGCGAGCAGTACTTC.

The chain combines TRBV7-2 with TRBJ1-6, with D hard to call. The germline gives CDR1 SGHTA, CDR2 FQGNSA. V lost 6 bases to trimming and J lost 10 bases, with 22 bases between them. The CDR3 covers 16 residues. The CDR3 loop reads CASSFTPPASFSPLHF. The CDR3 region has the DNA TGTGCCAGCAGTTTTACCCCCCCGGCCTCTTTCTCACCCCTCCACTTT. Using reference TRBV7-2 and TRBJ1-6 for the parts outside the CDR3, the full variable domain is GAGVSQSPSNKVTEKGKDVELRCDPISGHTALYWYRQSLGQGLEFLIYFQGNSAPDKSGLPSDRFSAERTGGSVSTLTIQRTQQEDSAVYLCASSFTPPASFSPLHFGNGTRLTVT.

The rearrangement links TRBV13 to TRBJ2-3; 8 bases map to TRBD2. The CDR3 spans 18 residues. Germline values: CDR1 PRHDT, CDR2 FYEKMQ (reference sequence). The V segment lost 7 bases and the J segment 5 bases; nucleotides outside the gene matches: 20. The CDR3 DNA is TGTGCCAGCATAATGAGCTTACGGGGACTACGGGAGGGAGATACGCAGTATTTT. It codes for CASIMSLRGLREGDTQYF.

This clone came up once. CDR3 region: CASSADFGGAKNIQYF. For the CDR3, the DNA is TGTGCCAGCAGTGCCGATTTCGGGGGGGCCAAAAACATTCAGTACTTC. V usage is TRBV6-6 and J usage is TRBJ2-4; 7 bases fit TRBD2. Germline V gives CDR1 MNHNY, CDR2 SVGAGI (reference sequence). Trimming removed 5 bases from V and 1 base from J; junction bases left unmatched: 8. The length of the CDR3 is 16 residues.

This clone was observed a handful of times. This sequence joins TRBV7-8 and TRBJ2-1, with TRBD2 matching over 12 bases. The length of the CDR3 is 16 residues. The V gene end was trimmed by 4 bases and the J gene end by 0 bases; junction bases not matched to a gene: 1. CDR1 is SGHVS and CDR2 is FQNEAQ in the germline V gene. DNA for the CDR3: TGTGCCAGCAGCTCTAGCGGGGGGGCCTCCTACAATGAGCAGTTCTTC. Amino acids: CASSSSGGASYNEQFF.

The CDR3 coding sequence is TGTGCCAGCAGCTTGGGGAGCGGGAGGGCCCTCTACGAGCAGTACTTC. The encoded protein is CASSLGSGRALYEQYF. The chain couples TRBV5-6 to TRBJ2-7, with 10 bases that match TRBD2. The CDR3 runs to 16 residues. V trimming: 0 bases; J trimming: 3 bases; junction bases outside the gene matches: 6. CDR1 and CDR2 (germline): SGHDT, YYEEEE.

This clone was seen a handful of times. The chain joins TRBV5-1 to TRBJ1-2; D call uncertain. Trimming took 0 bases from V and 8 from J, leaving 5 bases between them. Germline V gene lookup returns CDR1 SGHRS and CDR2 YFSETQ. The CDR3 contains 11 residues. CDR3 bases: TGCGCCAGCAGCTTGGGATGGGGCTACACCTTC. Its translation: CASSLGWGYTF. Full variable domain (missing parts from reference TRBV5-1 and TRBJ1-2): KAGVTQTPRYLIKTRGQQVTLSCSPISGHRSVSWYQQTPGQGLQFLFEYFSETQRNKGNFPGRFSGRQFSNSRSEMNVSTLELGDSALYLCASSLGWGYTFGSGTRLTVV.

A single count supports this clone. V and J are TRBV7-9 and TRBJ1-1; 7 bases align to TRBD1. Germline V gives CDR1 SEHNR, CDR2 FQNEAQ (reference sequence). This CDR3 contains 15 residues. V lost 5 bases to trimming and J lost 2 bases; unmatched junction nucleotides: 8. CDR3 in amino acids: CASSLSGGLNTEAFF. Here the CDR3 DNA reads TGTGCCAGCAGCCTCTCAGGGGGACTTAACACTGAAGCTTTCTTT. Together with reference TRBV7-9 and TRBJ1-1, the CDR3 gives the full variable domain: DTGVSQNPRHKITKRGQNVTFRCDPISEHNRLYWYRQTLGQGPEFLTYFQNEAQLEKSRLLSDRFSAERPKGSFSTLEIQRTEQGDSAMYLCASSLSGGLNTEAFFGQGTRLTVV.

The chain recombines TRBV18 with TRBJ1-5, with D possibly being TRBD1 (6 bases). In germline, CDR1 is KGHSH, CDR2 LQKENI. Trimming took 3 bases from V and 3 from J, leaving 27 bases between them. This CDR3 comprises 20 residues. In nucleotides, the CDR3 is TGTGCCAGCTCACCCACCGCCGGGACACTCCCGGGGGGGACCAATCAGCCCCAGCATTTT. It yields the protein CASSPTAGTLPGGTNQPQHF.